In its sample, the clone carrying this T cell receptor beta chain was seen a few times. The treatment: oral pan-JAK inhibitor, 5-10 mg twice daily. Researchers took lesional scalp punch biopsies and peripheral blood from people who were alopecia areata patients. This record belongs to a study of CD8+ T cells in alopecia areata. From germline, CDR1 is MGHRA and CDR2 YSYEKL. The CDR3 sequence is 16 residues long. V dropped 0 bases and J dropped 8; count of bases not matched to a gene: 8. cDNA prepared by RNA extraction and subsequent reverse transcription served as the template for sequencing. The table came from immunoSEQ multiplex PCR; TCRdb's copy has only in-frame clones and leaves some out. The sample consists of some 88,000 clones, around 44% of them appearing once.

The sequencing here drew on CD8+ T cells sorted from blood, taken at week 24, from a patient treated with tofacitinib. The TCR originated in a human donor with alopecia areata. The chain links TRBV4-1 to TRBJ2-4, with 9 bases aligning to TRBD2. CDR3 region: CASSQEARREGDIQYF. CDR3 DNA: TGCGCCAGCAGCCAAGAAGCACGGCGGGAGGGGGACATTCAGTACTTC.